This TCR beta chain derives from a study of identical twins. Study conclusions and caveats: There was more out-of-frame TCR alpha sharing in monozygotic twins than models estimated. Within twin pairs, the out-of-frame alpha sequences they shared showed excess low generation probability.

Each cDNA held unique molecular identifiers, and template switching gave it a universal primer site. TCRdb re-analysed the 5' RACE reads in MiXCR, keeping a single row per CDR3 protein. The table lists a few hundred thousand distinct CDR3 sequences, approximately 8.5% of them singletons. In the case of this clonotype: Its matching antigen is unknown.

The CDR3 has 14 residues. V dropped 0 bases and J dropped 4; count of bases not matched to a gene: 3. The germline V gene has CDR1 SEHNR and CDR2 FQNEAQ (reference sequence). The same sample was also used in a study of yellow fever vaccine responses in identical twins.

The sample comprised memory (CD45RO+) T cells sorted from blood. The rearrangement uses TRBV7-9 and TRBJ2-7; TRBD1 matches 7 bases. This sequence originates from a woman between 18 and 29 years old in good health. The CDR3 protein is CASSLATGLYEQYF. The DNA of the CDR3 is TGTGCCAGCAGCTTAGCGACAGGGCTTTACGAGCAGTACTTC.